The 7 T cell receptor beta chains reported below all come from one sample, sequenced in a study of cytomegalovirus exposure and HLA in healthy donors. It was with 60 Vbeta and 13 Jbeta primers that the PCR ran. Clones were read by immunoSEQ multiplex PCR, and TCRdb kept only the in-frame ones, dropping some. Seen here are 110,000 or so clones, roughly 70% observed once, and the top ten hold 1% to 1.5%. Specimen: PBMCs. Receptors were obtained from a man aged 35-49 years in good health and CMV-seronegative.

V gene TRBV5-1 combines with J gene TRBJ2-3; TRBD1 might be the D (6 bases). Trimming removed 6 bases from V and 6 bases from J, with 17 bases in between. Germline CDR1 and CDR2: SGHRS and YFSETQ. The CDR3 extends over 14 amino acids. The CDR3 DNA follows: TGCGCCAGCACCCAGGGGACAACGTGGGATACGCAGTATTTT. It translates to CASTQGTTWDTQYF.

The chain employs TRBV5-1 and TRBJ1-2; tentative D call: TRBD1 (5 bases). V lost 4 bases and J 7 bases, leaving 14 bases between the germline ends. The germline V gene encodes CDR1 SGHRS and CDR2 YFSETQ. This CDR3 region has 13 residues. As DNA, the CDR3 is TGCGCCAGCAGCCCGGAAGGGGTAGGTGGCTACACCTTC. Translated: CASSPEGVGGYTF.

This clone was seen more than once but under ten times. The J gene is TRBJ2-7, the V gene TRBV7-2; 9 bases fit TRBD2. The germline gives CDR1 SGHTA, CDR2 FQGNSA. CDR3 length equals 15 residues. The J segment lost 4 bases and the V segment lost 5 bases, leaving 9 bases of the junction unmatched. CDR3 amino acids: CASSKTSGPGYEQYF. Written as DNA, the CDR3 is TGTGCCAGCAGCAAGACTAGCGGACCTGGATACGAGCAGTACTTC.

The chain combines TRBV4-1 with TRBJ1-1; 7 bases line up with TRBD1. Germline V gene sequence: CDR1 MGHRA, CDR2 YSYEKL. The CDR3 runs to 14 residues. Trimming removed 4 bases from V and 7 bases from J; junction bases left unmatched: 9. The CDR3 bases are TGCGCCAGCAGCCGCTCGGGACAGCAATTTGAAGCTTTCTTT. Translating it yields CASSRSGQQFEAFF.

The V gene is TRBV5-4, the J gene TRBJ1-6; possibly TRBD1 for D (6 bases). CDR3 length: 14 amino acids. Trimming left V 2 bases short and J 6 bases short, with 9 bases between. Germline CDR1 and CDR2: SGHNT and YYREEE (reference sequence). The CDR3 reads CASSFAGANSPLHF. CDR3 DNA sequence: TGTGCCAGCAGCTTTGCAGGGGCTAATTCACCCCTCCACTTT. Complete variable domain (other parts from reference TRBV5-4 and TRBJ1-6): ETGVTQSPTHLIKTRGQQVTLRCSSQSGHNTVSWYQQALGQGPQFIFQYYREEENGRGNFPPRFSGLQFPNYSSELNVNALELDDSALYLCASSFAGANSPLHFGNGTRLTVT.

V and J are TRBV7-2 and TRBJ2-7, with 10 bases matching TRBD2. Germline V gives CDR1 SGHTA, CDR2 FQGNSA. The CDR3 contains 13 residues. The junction had 5 bases not matched to a gene; V was cut back by 1 base and J by 11 bases. CDR3 loop: CASSLGSSGGEYF. The CDR3 DNA reads TGTGCCAGCAGCTTAGGCTCTAGCGGGGGAGAGTACTTC.

V usage is TRBV2 and J usage is TRBJ2-1, with D possibly TRBD1 on 5 matching bases. The V end lost 10 bases, the J end lost 4 bases, and 14 bases lay between the germline ends. The CDR3 sequence is 13 residues long. CDR1 is SNHLY, CDR2 FYNNEI, per germline. CDR3 residues: CATNRIWYNEQFF. CDR3 bases: TGTGCCACCAACAGGATATGGTACAATGAGCAGTTCTTC. Full variable domain (remainder filled in from reference TRBV2 and TRBJ2-1): EPEVTQTPSHQVTQMGQEVILRCVPISNHLYFYWYRQILGQKVEFLVSFYNNEISEKSEIFDDQFSVERPDGSNFTLKIRSTKLEDSAMYFCATNRIWYNEQFFGPGTRLTVL.